A selection of T cell receptor beta chains follows, all from one sample in a study of T-cell reconstitution after alpha-beta-depleted transplantation in children. TCRdb reanalysed the PCR reads using MiXCR and keeps one entry per CDR3 protein. The data hold about 610,000 distinct CDR3 sequences, with roughly a tenth observed a single time. The sample was PBMCs from the stem cell graft donor, taken from the stem cell graft. Receptors originate from a human donor who donated a stem cell graft to a child with acute myeloid leukemia. Both conserved end residues are part of each CDR3. The D gene is left open where the match is weak. Rows give clone size only sometimes, using once, few, many, or a class for an expanded clone.

v_call	d_call	j_call	clone_size	cdr3_aa	cdr3_nt
TRBV28	TRBD2	TRBJ2-7	NA	CASSSRTRFFREQYF	TGTGCCAGCAGTTCCAGGACTAGGTTCTTCCGCGAGCAGTACTTC
TRBV20-1	NA	TRBJ2-7	many	CSARGTAYEQYF	TGCAGTGCTAGGGGGACGGCCTACGAGCAGTACTTC
TRBV20-1	NA	TRBJ2-1	many	CSARDKWTSSSYNEQFF	TGCAGTGCTAGGGATAAATGGACCTCCAGCTCCTACAATGAGCAGTTCTTC
TRBV5-1	NA	TRBJ2-1	NA	CASSLLSAGSSYNEQFF	TGCGCCAGCAGCTTGTTGTCGGCCGGGAGTAGTTACAATGAGCAGTTCTTC
TRBV28	TRBD1	TRBJ2-2	few	CASSLLGAGGAGELFF	TGTGCCAGCAGTTTATTGGGGGCAGGGGGAGCCGGGGAGCTGTTTTTT
TRBV20-1	NA	TRBJ2-3	many	CSARTERSKGTDTQYF	TGCAGTGCTAGGACCGAGCGGTCTAAGGGAACAGATACGCAGTATTTT
TRBV7-3	TRBD1	TRBJ2-1	NA	CASSLVSDRGRELRNEQFF	TGTGCCAGCAGCTTAGTCTCAGACAGGGGGCGTGAGTTGCGCAATGAGCAGTTCTTC
TRBV5-1	TRBD2	TRBJ2-1	few	CATTHGLAGGGALRNEQFF	TGCGCCACCACGCATGGACTAGCGGGAGGAGGTGCCCTGAGGAATGAGCAGTTCTTC
TRBV7-6	TRBD1	TRBJ2-3	few	CASSRGGQGAVAQYF	TGTGCCAGCAGCCGGGGGGGACAGGGGGCTGTGGCGCAGTATTTT
TRBV20-1	TRBD1	TRBJ2-5	NA	CSARAGQDPIYF	TGCAGTGCTAGGGCGGGACAGGACCCTATCTACTTC
TRBV11-2	TRBD1	TRBJ2-5	NA	CASSVHRDRGYLPQETQYF	TGTGCCAGCAGCGTACACCGGGACAGGGGGTACCTCCCTCAAGAGACCCAGTACTTC
TRBV7-9	TRBD1	TRBJ1-6	many	CASSPWTGDNSPLHF	TGTGCCAGCAGCCCATGGACAGGGGACAATTCACCCCTCCACTTT
TRBV11-1	NA	TRBJ2-7	few	CASSLDGATYEQYF	TGTGCCAGCAGCTTGGATGGGGCAACCTACGAGCAGTACTTC
TRBV29-1	TRBD1	TRBJ2-7	many	CSVGYDRAYEQYF	TGCAGCGTTGGATATGACAGGGCCTACGAGCAGTACTTC
TRBV6-5	NA	TRBJ2-3	few	CASSYSPGDTDTQYF	TGTGCCAGCAGTTACTCGCCGGGAGATACAGATACGCAGTATTTT
TRBV12-3/TRBV12-4	NA	TRBJ1-5	NA	CASSFSGGNQPQHF	TGTGCCAGCAGTTTTTCCGGGGGCAATCAGCCCCAGCATTTT
TRBV14	TRBD2	TRBJ2-5	few	CASSRRTSYQETQYF	TGTGCCAGCAGCCGACGGACTAGTTACCAAGAGACCCAGTACTTC
TRBV9	TRBD2	TRBJ2-1	many	CASTETSGSYNEQFF	TGTGCCAGCACCGAAACTAGCGGGAGTTACAATGAGCAGTTCTTC
TRBV5-1	TRBD1	TRBJ2-5	few	CASKTLGTAQETQYF	TGCGCCAGCAAAACCCTCGGGACAGCACAAGAGACCCAGTACTTC
TRBV6-1	NA	TRBJ2-7	many	CASKALGRRGVYSYEQYF	TGTGCCAGCAAGGCGTTGGGGCGGAGGGGGGTTTACTCCTACGAGCAGTACTTC
TRBV7-2	TRBD2	TRBJ2-1	few	CASSLIGTSGRNEQFF	TGTGCCAGCAGCTTAATAGGGACTAGCGGGAGGAATGAGCAGTTCTTC
TRBV25-1	TRBD1	TRBJ2-5	NA	CASSDPGQGFVETQYF	TGTGCCAGCAGTGACCCCGGACAGGGGTTCGTGGAGACCCAGTACTTC
TRBV6-2/TRBV6-3	TRBD2	TRBJ2-1	NA	CATRTSGGYEQFF	TGTGCCACTAGGACTAGCGGAGGTTATGAGCAGTTCTTC
TRBV20-1	TRBD2	TRBJ2-7	NA	CSAKGLAGLIEQYF	TGCAGTGCCAAGGGCCTAGCGGGTCTAATAGAGCAGTACTTC
TRBV5-1	NA	TRBJ2-7	many	CASSLAAGTYPEEQYF	TGCGCCAGCAGCTTGGCCGCCGGGACATACCCCGAGGAGCAGTACTTC
TRBV27	NA	TRBJ2-5	many	CASSLMVSRFETQYF	TGTGCCAGCAGTTTAATGGTCAGTCGTTTTGAGACCCAGTACTTC
TRBV7-8	NA	TRBJ1-1	few	CASSLTFPNTEAFF	TGTGCCAGCAGCCTCACCTTTCCGAACACTGAAGCTTTCTTT
TRBV24-1	TRBD2	TRBJ2-1	NA	CATSEASGLSSYNEQFF	TGTGCCACCAGTGAGGCTAGCGGCCTGAGCTCCTACAATGAGCAGTTCTTC
TRBV28	NA	TRBJ1-3	NA	CASRSNTIYF	TGTGCCAGCAGGTCAAACACCATATATTTT
TRBV14	NA	TRBJ1-6	few	CASSQVQGNSPLHF	TGTGCCAGCAGCCAAGTTCAGGGAAATTCACCCCTCCACTTT
TRBV20-1	NA	TRBJ1-5	few	CSARGARQPQHF	TGCAGTGCTAGAGGGGCGAGGCAGCCCCAGCATTTT
TRBV5-1	TRBD2	TRBJ2-3	NA	CASSLNPSGRITDTQYF	TGCGCCAGCAGCTTAAACCCTAGCGGGAGGATCACAGATACGCAGTATTTT
TRBV7-2	NA	TRBJ2-7	NA	CASSLDPVSLSYEQYF	TGTGCCAGCAGCTTAGATCCGGTCAGTCTTTCCTACGAGCAGTACTTC
TRBV2	NA	TRBJ1-2	few	CASSQPGGTNYGYTF	TGTGCCAGCAGCCAACCTGGAGGTACTAACTATGGCTACACCTTC
TRBV11-2	TRBD2	TRBJ2-1	few	CASSRGLDYNEQFF	TGTGCCAGCAGCCGGGGACTAGACTACAATGAGCAGTTCTTC
TRBV12-3/TRBV12-4	NA	TRBJ2-1	few	CASRTIAANYNEQFF	TGTGCCAGCAGAACCATAGCGGCGAACTACAATGAGCAGTTCTTC
TRBV20-1	TRBD2	TRBJ2-1	many	CSALLAGKLGEQFF	TGCAGTGCCCTCCTAGCGGGAAAGCTAGGGGAGCAGTTCTTC
TRBV2	NA	TRBJ2-3	many	CASSETRALTDTQYF	TGTGCCAGCAGTGAAACACGCGCTTTAACAGATACGCAGTATTTT
TRBV29-1	NA	TRBJ1-1	many	CSVGPSGTEAFF	TGCAGCGTGGGGCCAAGCGGCACTGAAGCTTTCTTT
TRBV6-2/TRBV6-3	TRBD1	TRBJ2-3	few	CASSKGTARQYF	TGTGCCAGCAGTAAGGGGACAGCTCGGCAGTATTTT
TRBV12-3/TRBV12-4	NA	TRBJ1-2	few	CASSRRGGYTF	TGTGCCAGCAGTCGACGGGGGGGCTACACCTTC
TRBV9	TRBD1	TRBJ1-1	few	CASSVGGTANTEAFF	TGTGCCAGCAGCGTAGGAGGGACAGCGAACACTGAAGCTTTCTTT
TRBV29-1	NA	TRBJ2-4	few	CSVEGRAGLLAKNIQYF	TGCAGCGTTGAGGGCCGGGCGGGCCTCCTAGCCAAAAACATTCAGTACTTC